The next 27 T cell receptor beta chains were all read from a single sample in a study of CXCR3-negative and CXCR3-positive naive CD8 T cells. The study's findings and limits: More hydrophobic TRB CDR3s occurred in CXCR3-positive than in CXCR3-negative naive cells.

These receptors have no known antigen. Preparation of TRB cDNA libraries relied on 5' RACE carrying UMI labels. TCRdb re-called the 5' RACE reads and catalogs CDR3 proteins one per entry, DNA excluded. Here the sample table reports about 84,000 distinct CDR3 sequences. Sequenced sample: naive CXCR3+ CD8+ T cells from blood. Subset: CD45RO-CCR7+CD27+CD95- naive CD8+ T cells expressing CXCR3 (TNR3+). All receptors derive from a human donor in good health. Some clones in this sample may be carry-over from other donors' samples.

The gene calls are TRBV7-2 and TRBJ2-7; no DNA is available, so the TRBD1 call from TCRdb remains unchecked. The CDR3 sequence is 15 residues long. Germline assignment: CDR1 SGHTA and CDR2 FQGNSA. CDR3 region: CASSPGTGDPHEQYF.

The chain links TRBV5-1 to TRBJ2-1. There are 17 residues in the CDR3. Germline values: CDR1 SGHRS, CDR2 YFSETQ. The CDR3 spells CASSLVFRRSSYNEQFF.

The V gene is TRBV7-9, the J gene TRBJ1-1. The CDR3 sequence is 11 residues long. Germline V gives CDR1 SEHNR, CDR2 FQNEAQ (reference sequence). CDR3 protein: CASSLSDEAFF. Using reference TRBV7-9 and TRBJ1-1 for the parts outside the CDR3, the full variable domain is DTGVSQNPRHKITKRGQNVTFRCDPISEHNRLYWYRQTLGQGPEFLTYFQNEAQLEKSRLLSDRFSAERPKGSFSTLEIQRTEQGDSAMYLCASSLSDEAFFGQGTRLTVV.

The chain links TRBV20-1 to TRBJ2-7; checking the TCRdb D call of TRBD1 is not possible without DNA. Germline CDR1 reads DFQATT; CDR2 reads SNEGSKA (reference sequence). The CDR3 is made up of 11 amino acids. This CDR3 reads CSATGSYEQYF.

The chain recombines TRBV15 with TRBJ2-2; no DNA is available, so the TRBD1 call from TCRdb remains unchecked. This CDR3 has 16 amino acids. Germline loops: CDR1 LNHNV, CDR2 YYDKDF (reference sequence). This CDR3 is CATTARLGTNTGELFF.

V gene TRBV7-2 combines with J gene TRBJ2-7; TCRdb returns TRBD2, unconfirmable since there is no DNA. CDR1 and CDR2 (germline): SGHTA, FQGNSA. There are 13 residues in the CDR3. The CDR3 protein is CASASGRSYEQYF.

V is TRBV29-1 and J is TRBJ1-4; TCRdb indicates TRBD1, and absent DNA this call remains unverified. The germline V gene encodes CDR1 SQVTM and CDR2 ANQGSEA. The CDR3 totals 13 residues. The CDR3 loop is CSGRQGLEEKLFF.

The chain employs TRBV4-1 and TRBJ2-5; the TCRdb call, TRBD2, lacks DNA for checking. The CDR3 has 17 amino acids. Looked up from germline, CDR1 is MGHRA and CDR2 is YSYEKL. This CDR3 is CASSQGPGLGGEETQYF.

The V gene is TRBV11-2, the J gene TRBJ1-5. Germline CDR1 is SGHAT and CDR2 is FQNNGV. This CDR3 is built from 13 residues. The CDR3 here is CASSLEGYQPQHF.

This chain joins TRBV5-5 and TRBJ2-1; TCRdb calls TRBD1, which cannot be checked without DNA. This CDR3 comprises 13 residues. The germline gives CDR1 SGHKS, CDR2 YYEKEE (reference sequence). The CDR3 sequence: CASSVGRDVEQFF.

The J gene is TRBJ2-7, the V gene TRBV28; without DNA, the TCRdb call of TRBD1 cannot be checked. Germline V gene data show CDR1 as MDHEN and CDR2 as SYDVKM. The CDR3 sequence is 15 residues long. CDR3 protein: CASRNPGDREYEQYF.

The chain couples TRBV15 to TRBJ1-4. CDR1 is LNHNV and CDR2 is YYDKDF in the germline V gene (reference sequence). The CDR3 loop spans 16 amino acids. CDR3: CATSPITDLAGEKLFF.

The gene calls are TRBV6-2 or TRBV6-3 and TRBJ2-5; checking the TCRdb D call of TRBD2 is not possible without DNA. Germline CDR1 MNHEY, CDR2 SVGEGT. The CDR3 is 18 amino acids. The CDR3 is CASSHRAQDAMVGETQYF.

CDR3 loop: CASRFPGGSNQPQHF. V usage is TRBV28 and J usage is TRBJ1-5; TCRdb proposes TRBD1, but this gene call is untestable without DNA. The CDR3 consists of 15 residues. In germline, CDR1 is MDHEN, CDR2 SYDVKM.

This chain joins TRBV20-1 and TRBJ1-5. The CDR3 consists of 13 residues. CDR1 is DFQATT, CDR2 SNEGSKA, per germline (reference sequence). The CDR3 sequence: CSATDREAQPQHF.

The chain uses TRBV6-1 and TRBJ2-7; TCRdb names TRBD2, which stays unverified in the absence of DNA. CDR3 length: 14 residues. Germline lookup yields CDR1 MNHNS and CDR2 SASEGT. The CDR3 sequence: CASNLIDYTYEQYF.

Here the CDR3 reads CSASGTGEWNTEAFF. The V call is TRBV20-1, the J call TRBJ1-1; TCRdb names TRBD1, which stays unverified in the absence of DNA. CDR1 is DFQATT, CDR2 SNEGSKA, per germline (reference sequence). The CDR3 is 15 residues long.

The chain couples TRBV7-9 to TRBJ1-1. Germline values: CDR1 SEHNR, CDR2 FQNEAQ (reference sequence). CDR3 length: 12 residues. The CDR3 here is CASSLMGGEAFF. Looking up the rest from reference TRBV7-9 and TRBJ1-1 gives the full variable domain: DTGVSQNPRHKITKRGQNVTFRCDPISEHNRLYWYRQTLGQGPEFLTYFQNEAQLEKSRLLSDRFSAERPKGSFSTLEIQRTEQGDSAMYLCASSLMGGEAFFGQGTRLTVV.

The chain uses TRBV29-1 and TRBJ2-1; TCRdb lists TRBD2, though no DNA is available to test this call. The CDR3 sequence is 15 residues long. Germline V gives CDR1 SQVTM, CDR2 ANQGSEA. CDR3 residues: CSVEGAPGSYNEQFF.

The chain is built from TRBV30 and TRBJ1-1. From germline, CDR1 is GTSNPN and CDR2 SVGIG (reference sequence). The CDR3 has 12 amino acids. The CDR3 loop is CAWSEVAPEAFF.

The chain uses TRBV28 and TRBJ2-1. The CDR3 spans 17 residues. Looked up from germline, CDR1 is MDHEN and CDR2 is SYDVKM. This CDR3 is CASSLRSFPNSYNEQFF.

The chain joins TRBV28 to TRBJ2-7; the TCRdb D gene call, TRBD1, has no DNA to confirm it. This CDR3 has 16 residues. CDR1 and CDR2 (germline): MDHEN, SYDVKM. CDR3 protein: CASRSGARTPLYEQYF.

V usage is TRBV6-5 and J usage is TRBJ2-1; absent DNA, TCRdb's TRBD1 call cannot be checked. Germline V gene lookup returns CDR1 MNHEY and CDR2 SVGAGI. There are 15 residues in the CDR3. The CDR3 loop reads CASSGGDREVDEQFF.

The gene calls are TRBV7-9 and TRBJ2-1. This CDR3 region has 14 residues. Germline V gene lookup returns CDR1 SEHNR and CDR2 FQNEAQ (reference sequence). The chain's CDR3 is CASSSDSSYNEQFF.

The V and J genes are TRBV4-3 and TRBJ2-7; the D call from TCRdb, TRBD1, cannot be confirmed without DNA. Germline loops: CDR1 LGHNA, CDR2 YSLEER. The CDR3 has 17 residues. The CDR3 region is CASSQDWQGLGGYEQYF.

This chain links TRBV2 with TRBJ2-1; lacking DNA, the TRBD1 call made by TCRdb goes unchecked. The CDR3 loop spans 14 amino acids. Looked up from germline, CDR1 is SNHLY and CDR2 is FYNNEI. CDR3 amino acids: CASSSQGARNEQFF.

V usage is TRBV29-1 and J usage is TRBJ2-5. Germline CDR1 is SQVTM and CDR2 is ANQGSEA. The CDR3 totals 12 residues. CDR3 protein: CSVSGLGETQYF. Full variable domain (missing parts from reference TRBV29-1 and TRBJ2-5): SAVISQKPSRDICQRGTSLTIQCQVDSQVTMMFWYRQQPGQSLTLIATANQGSEATYESGFVIDKFPISRPNLTFSTLTVSNMSPEDSSIYLCSVSGLGETQYFGPGTRLLVL.